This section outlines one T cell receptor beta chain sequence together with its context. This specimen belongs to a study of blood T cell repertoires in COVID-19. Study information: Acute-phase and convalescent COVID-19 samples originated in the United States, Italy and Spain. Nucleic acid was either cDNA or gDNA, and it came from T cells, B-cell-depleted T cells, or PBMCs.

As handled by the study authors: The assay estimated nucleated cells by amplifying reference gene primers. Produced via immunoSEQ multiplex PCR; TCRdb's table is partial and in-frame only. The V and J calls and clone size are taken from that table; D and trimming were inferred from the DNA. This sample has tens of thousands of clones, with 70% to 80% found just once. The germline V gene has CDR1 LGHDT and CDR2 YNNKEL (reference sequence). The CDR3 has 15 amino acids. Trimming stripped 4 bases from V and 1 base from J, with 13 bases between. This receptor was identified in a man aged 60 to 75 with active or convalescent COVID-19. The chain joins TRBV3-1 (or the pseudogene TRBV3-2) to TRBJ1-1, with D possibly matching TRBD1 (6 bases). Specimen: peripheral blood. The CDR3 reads CASSPILTGNTEAFF. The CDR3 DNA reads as TGTGCCAGCAGCCCAATCTTGACAGGGAACACTGAAGCTTTCTTT.